Listed below are T cell receptor beta chains from one sample, sequenced in a study of regulatory T cells in long-lasting Graves disease. MiXCR, applied by TCRdb to the multiplex PCR reads, yields one record per CDR3 protein. The table lists about 220,000 distinct CDR3 sequences, around 17% of them singletons. The sample consisted of peripheral blood mononuclear cells (PBMCs), taken at new diagnosis, from a patient treated with antithyroid drugs. These TCRs come from a female donor with Graves disease. CDR3s include the opening cysteine and the closing phenylalanine or tryptophan. The D gene is left open where the match is weak. Size is stated for part of the rows, as once, few or many counts, or as a class when the clone is expanded.

clone size	V gene	J gene	D gene	CDR3 protein	CDR3 DNA
many	TRBV3-1	TRBJ2-2	NA	CASTYTGELFF	TGTGCCAGCACCTACACCGGGGAGCTGTTTTTT
NA	TRBV20-1	TRBJ2-7	TRBD2	CSAEREYEQYF	TGCAGTGCAGAGCGGGAGTACGAGCAGTACTTC
NA	TRBV6-7	TRBJ1-3	NA	CASSPGLLNFSGNTIYF	TGTGCCAGCAGTCCCGGACTGCTAAACTTCTCTGGAAACACCATATATTTT
many	TRBV6-5	TRBJ2-7	TRBD2	CASSSLLAGTYEQYF	TGTGCCAGCAGTTCCCTACTAGCGGGAACCTACGAGCAGTACTTC
many	TRBV18	TRBJ1-1	NA	CASTLTRDTEAFF	TGTGCCAGCACCCTAACCAGGGACACTGAAGCTTTCTTT
many	TRBV12-3/TRBV12-4	TRBJ1-1	NA	CASRQVGATEAFF	TGTGCCAGCAGACAGGTGGGGGCCACTGAAGCTTTCTTT
many	TRBV12-3/TRBV12-4	TRBJ2-1	NA	CASSLGPPRGEQFF	TGTGCCAGCAGTTTAGGACCTCCGAGGGGCGAGCAGTTCTTC
NA	TRBV10-3	TRBJ2-2	TRBD1	CAVRPGTGYTGELFF	TGTGCCGTCCGCCCCGGGACAGGCTACACCGGGGAGCTGTTTTTT
NA	TRBV19	TRBJ1-5	NA	CASSMSRQPYSNQPQHF	TGTGCCAGTAGTATGTCCCGACAGCCCTATAGCAATCAGCCCCAGCATTTT
many	TRBV11-1	TRBJ2-7	TRBD1	CASSSRDRDYEQYF	TGTGCCAGCAGCTCCCGGGACAGGGACTACGAGCAGTACTTC